A selection of T cell receptor beta chains follows, all from one sample in a study of blood T cell repertoires in COVID-19. This table comes from immunoSEQ multiplex PCR, and its TCRdb copy is limited to in-frame clones, with some not included. The sample lists about 220,000 clones; 65% to 90% were seen once. Sequencing input: peripheral blood. The receptors come from a woman in her seventies with COVID-19, enrolled during active disease. The CDR3 runs from the conserved cysteine through the conserved F or W. A D gene is named only where the DNA matches it firmly. The size entry is marked missing in some rows and otherwise reads once, few, many or a size class.

CDR3: CASSLAFWVSEPTSEQYF
DNA: TGTGCCAGCAGCTTAGCATTCTGGGTGAGTGAGCCGACTAGCGAGCAGTACTTC
J: TRBJ2-7
D: -
V: TRBV7-8
size: -

CDR3: CASSALQVDQPQHF
DNA: TGTGCCAGCAGCGCGTTACAGGTAGATCAGCCCCAGCATTTT
J: TRBJ1-5
D: -
V: TRBV7-9
size: -

CDR3: CASSLDLPSGSADTQYF
DNA: TGTGCCAGCAGCTTAGACTTGCCTAGCGGGAGCGCAGATACGCAGTATTTT
J: TRBJ2-3
D: TRBD2
V: TRBV7-2
size: -

CDR3: CANAATSGGVNEQFF
DNA: TGTGCCAACGCAGCGACTAGCGGGGGGGTGAATGAGCAGTTCTTC
J: TRBJ2-1
D: TRBD2
V: TRBV7-9
size: -

CDR3: CASSPGSFYGYTF
DNA: TGTGCCAGCAGTCCCGGTTCTTTCTATGGCTACACCTTC
J: TRBJ1-2
D: -
V: TRBV12-3/TRBV12-4
size: -

CDR3: CASSPGVNSNQPQHF
DNA: TGTGCCAGCAGCCCCGGGGTGAATAGCAATCAGCCCCAGCATTTT
J: TRBJ1-5
D: -
V: TRBV9
size: -

CDR3: CASSEGQGWINYGYTF
DNA: TGTGCCAGCAGTGAGGGACAGGGATGGATCAACTATGGCTACACCTTC
J: TRBJ1-2
D: TRBD1
V: TRBV6-1
size: -

CDR3: CASSEGRNSPLHF
DNA: TGTGCCAGCAGTGAAGGGCGGAATTCACCCCTCCACTTT
J: TRBJ1-6
D: -
V: TRBV6-1
size: once

CDR3: CASSKPGQGSYGYTF
DNA: TGTGCCAGTAGTAAACCGGGACAGGGATCATATGGCTACACCTTC
J: TRBJ1-2
D: TRBD1
V: TRBV19
size: -

CDR3: CSVLAGDTQYF
DNA: TGCAGTGTACTAGCGGGAGATACGCAGTATTTT
J: TRBJ2-3
D: TRBD2
V: TRBV20-1
size: -

CDR3: CSGGEDTQYF
DNA: TGCAGCGGGGGAGAGGATACGCAGTATTTT
J: TRBJ2-3
D: -
V: TRBV29-1
size: -

CDR3: CASSRQGISSYEQYF
DNA: TGTGCCAGCAGCCGACAGGGTATATCGTCCTACGAGCAGTACTTC
J: TRBJ2-7
D: TRBD1
V: TRBV11-2
size: -

CDR3: CASSIIGTGNNEQFF
DNA: TGTGCCAGTAGTATAATAGGGACAGGTAACAATGAGCAGTTCTTC
J: TRBJ2-1
D: TRBD1
V: TRBV19
size: -

CDR3: CASSSGVANEKLFF
DNA: TGTGCCAGCAGTTCGGGAGTTGCTAATGAAAAACTGTTTTTT
J: TRBJ1-4
D: -
V: TRBV28
size: -

CDR3: CASSHPQDRGASYYGYTF
DNA: TGCGCCAGCAGCCACCCTCAGGACAGGGGGGCCTCATACTATGGCTACACCTTC
J: TRBJ1-2
D: TRBD1
V: TRBV5-1
size: -

CDR3: CASSPTDSRGYTF
DNA: TGTGCCAGCAGCCCAACGGACAGTCGGGGCTACACCTTC
J: TRBJ1-2
D: -
V: TRBV9
size: -

CDR3: CASSLGQGDYGYTF
DNA: TGTGCCAGCAGCTTAGGACAGGGGGACTATGGCTACACCTTC
J: TRBJ1-2
D: TRBD1
V: TRBV7-6
size: once

CDR3: CASSDSGLVPYNEQFF
DNA: TGTGCCAGCAGCGATTCCGGACTAGTTCCGTACAATGAGCAGTTCTTC
J: TRBJ2-1
D: TRBD2
V: TRBV11-3
size: -

CDR3: CASSLDGRKDEKLFF
DNA: TGCGCCAGCAGCTTGGACGGGAGGAAGGATGAAAAACTGTTTTTT
J: TRBJ1-4
D: -
V: TRBV5-1
size: -

CDR3: CASRSTGSAEAFF
DNA: TGTGCCAGCAGAAGTACAGGTTCCGCTGAAGCTTTCTTT
J: TRBJ1-1
D: -
V: TRBV7-2
size: -

CDR3: CASSAPTGTGVHNEQFF
DNA: TGTGCCAGCAGCGCACCAACCGGGACAGGGGTCCACAATGAGCAGTTCTTC
J: TRBJ2-1
D: TRBD1
V: TRBV7-8
size: -

CDR3: CASSPGGGYEQYF
DNA: TGTGCCAGCTCACCAGGGGGCGGCTACGAGCAGTACTTC
J: TRBJ2-7
D: -
V: TRBV18
size: -

CDR3: CASSSNTGGMAASGRNEQFF
DNA: TGTGCCAGCAGCTCTAATACAGGTGGGATGGCGGCTAGCGGGAGGAATGAGCAGTTCTTC
J: TRBJ2-1
D: TRBD2
V: TRBV7-6
size: -

CDR3: CASSQLTGVLDTQYF
DNA: TGTGCCAGCAGCCAATTAACAGGGGTCCTGGATACGCAGTATTTT
J: TRBJ2-3
D: TRBD1
V: TRBV5-6
size: -

CDR3: CASSPRPDRVIAYEQYF
DNA: TGTGCCAGCAGTCCCCGCCCCGACAGGGTGATCGCCTACGAGCAGTACTTC
J: TRBJ2-7
D: TRBD1
V: TRBV27
size: -

CDR3: CATLGGAGTEAFF
DNA: TGTGCCACCCTAGGTGGAGCGGGCACTGAAGCTTTCTTT
J: TRBJ1-1
D: -
V: TRBV2
size: -

CDR3: CASSPRVGGVTDTQYF
DNA: TGTGCCAGCAGCCCCCGGGTCGGCGGGGTTACAGATACGCAGTATTTT
J: TRBJ2-3
D: -
V: TRBV7-9
size: -

CDR3: CASSSPDRVDRFF
DNA: TGTGCCAGCAGCTCCCCGGACAGGGTTGATCGGTTCTTT
J: TRBJ1-1
D: TRBD1
V: TRBV7-2
size: few

CDR3: CAISESSVAGGPFRSYNEQFF
DNA: TGTGCCATCAGTGAGTCGTCTGTAGCGGGAGGCCCCTTTCGGTCCTACAATGAGCAGTTCTTC
J: TRBJ2-1
D: TRBD2
V: TRBV10-3
size: -

CDR3: CASSLPGHQNFGNQPQHF
DNA: TGTGCCAGCAGCTTACCGGGACACCAGAATTTTGGCAATCAGCCCCAGCATTTT
J: TRBJ1-5
D: -
V: TRBV11-2
size: -

CDR3: CASSLASVNTEAFF
DNA: TGTGCCAGCAGCTTAGCGTCAGTGAACACTGAAGCTTTCTTT
J: TRBJ1-1
D: -
V: TRBV7-9
size: -

CDR3: CASSLAGQASYEQYF
DNA: TGTGCCAGCAGCTTAGCAGGACAGGCCTCCTACGAGCAGTACTTC
J: TRBJ2-7
D: TRBD1
V: TRBV7-2
size: -

CDR3: CASSLTGGRDIQYF
DNA: TGTGCCAGTAGTTTAACAGGGGGCAGAGACATTCAGTACTTC
J: TRBJ2-4
D: TRBD1
V: TRBV19
size: -

CDR3: CASSESRGSGNTIYF
DNA: TGTGCCAGCAGTGAATCGCGGGGATCTGGAAACACCATATATTTT
J: TRBJ1-3
D: -
V: TRBV25-1
size: once

CDR3: CASSPVRTGGQETQYF
DNA: TGTGCCAGCTCACCCGTTAGGACAGGGGGACAAGAGACCCAGTACTTC
J: TRBJ2-5
D: TRBD1
V: TRBV18
size: -

CDR3: CASSFVAGQGQETQYF
DNA: TGTGCCAGCAGCTTTGTAGCGGGGCAAGGACAAGAGACCCAGTACTTC
J: TRBJ2-5
D: TRBD2
V: TRBV11-3
size: once

CDR3: CASRRAVTGTEAFF
DNA: TGTGCCAGCAGACGGGCCGTAACAGGGACTGAAGCTTTCTTT
J: TRBJ1-1
D: -
V: TRBV6-5
size: -

CDR3: CASSTPGGSGNTIYF
DNA: TGTGCCAGCAGCACCCCGGGGGGCTCTGGAAACACCATATATTTT
J: TRBJ1-3
D: -
V: TRBV14
size: -

CDR3: CASSKGGSVGQGCEKLFF
DNA: TGTGCCAGCAGCAAAGGTGGATCTGTTGGACAGGGATGTGAAAAACTGTTTTTT
J: TRBJ1-4
D: -
V: TRBV21-1
size: -

CDR3: CASSKSTSGTGELFF
DNA: TGTGCCAGCAGCAAATCGACTAGCGGTACCGGGGAGCTGTTTTTT
J: TRBJ2-2
D: TRBD2
V: TRBV7-3
size: -

CDR3: CASSQDRNYGYTF
DNA: TGTGCCAGCAGCCAGGACAGAAACTATGGCTACACCTTC
J: TRBJ1-2
D: -
V: TRBV9
size: -

CDR3: CASSLPGGAGPEQFF
DNA: TGTGCCAGCAGCTTGCCGGGTGGGGCGGGGCCTGAGCAGTTCTTC
J: TRBJ2-1
D: -
V: TRBV5-6
size: few

CDR3: CASSPRDRGKPNYGYTF
DNA: TGTGCCAGCTCACCAAGGGACAGGGGGAAACCAAACTATGGCTACACCTTC
J: TRBJ1-2
D: TRBD1
V: TRBV18
size: -

CDR3: CASSLDVTGEQFF
DNA: TGCGCCAGCAGCTTGGACGTGACAGGGGAGCAGTTCTTC
J: TRBJ2-1
D: TRBD1
V: TRBV5-1
size: -

CDR3: CASSRSGGSTDTQYF
DNA: TGTGCCAGCAGCCGAAGCGGGGGGAGCACAGATACGCAGTATTTT
J: TRBJ2-3
D: TRBD2
V: TRBV27
size: -

CDR3: CASSPDRAHSPLHF
DNA: TGTGCCAGCAGCCCGGACAGGGCCCATTCACCCCTCCACTTT
J: TRBJ1-6
D: TRBD1
V: TRBV7-9
size: -

CDR3: CASSFTQGAFTYEQYF
DNA: TGTGCCAGCAGTTTTACACAGGGGGCCTTCACCTACGAGCAGTACTTC
J: TRBJ2-7
D: TRBD1
V: TRBV5-4
size: -

CDR3: CASKSSLNTEAFF
DNA: TGTGCCAGTAAAAGCTCCCTGAACACTGAAGCTTTCTTT
J: TRBJ1-1
D: -
V: TRBV19
size: -

CDR3: CASSSTVSGSYNEQFF
DNA: TGTGCCAGCAGCTCGACCGTTAGCGGGAGTTACAATGAGCAGTTCTTC
J: TRBJ2-1
D: TRBD2
V: TRBV7-3
size: -

CDR3: CASSPRDEQFF
DNA: TGTGCCAGCTCACCACGAGATGAGCAGTTCTTC
J: TRBJ2-1
D: -
V: TRBV18
size: -

CDR3: CASSVEPVNYGYTF
DNA: TGTGCCAGCAGCGTAGAGCCGGTTAACTATGGCTACACCTTC
J: TRBJ1-2
D: -
V: TRBV9
size: once

CDR3: CASSFRGQAGNTIYF
DNA: TGTGCCAGCAGCTTCAGGGGGCAGGCAGGAAACACCATATATTTT
J: TRBJ1-3
D: TRBD1
V: TRBV11-2
size: -

CDR3: CASSRGLVASYEQYF
DNA: TGTGCCAGCAGCCGGGGACTAGTGGCCTCCTACGAGCAGTACTTC
J: TRBJ2-7
D: TRBD2
V: TRBV3-1/TRBV3-2
size: -

CDR3: CASSSRLDRQETQYF
DNA: TGTGCCAGCAGCTCCCGATTGGACAGGCAAGAGACCCAGTACTTC
J: TRBJ2-5
D: TRBD1
V: TRBV11-1
size: -

CDR3: CASSGTGEGYTF
DNA: TGTGCCAGCAGCGGGACAGGGGAAGGCTACACCTTC
J: TRBJ1-2
D: TRBD1
V: TRBV7-2
size: -

CDR3: CAISEASGSSGELFF
DNA: TGTGCCATCAGTGAAGCTAGCGGGAGTTCCGGGGAGCTGTTTTTT
J: TRBJ2-2
D: TRBD2
V: TRBV10-3
size: -

CDR3: CASSFRTEADEQFF
DNA: TGTGCCAGCAGCTTTAGGACAGAGGCCGATGAGCAGTTCTTC
J: TRBJ2-1
D: -
V: TRBV11-1
size: once

CDR3: CASSSGGEAFF
DNA: TGTGCCAGCAGTTCGGGGGGCGAAGCTTTCTTT
J: TRBJ1-1
D: -
V: TRBV27
size: -

CDR3: CSVEPTGEEAFF
DNA: TGCAGCGTTGAACCGACAGGCGAAGAAGCTTTCTTT
J: TRBJ1-1
D: -
V: TRBV29-1
size: once

CDR3: CASSPDRVDEKLFF
DNA: TGTGCCAGCAGTCCCGACAGGGTTGATGAAAAACTGTTTTTT
J: TRBJ1-4
D: TRBD1
V: TRBV5-4
size: -